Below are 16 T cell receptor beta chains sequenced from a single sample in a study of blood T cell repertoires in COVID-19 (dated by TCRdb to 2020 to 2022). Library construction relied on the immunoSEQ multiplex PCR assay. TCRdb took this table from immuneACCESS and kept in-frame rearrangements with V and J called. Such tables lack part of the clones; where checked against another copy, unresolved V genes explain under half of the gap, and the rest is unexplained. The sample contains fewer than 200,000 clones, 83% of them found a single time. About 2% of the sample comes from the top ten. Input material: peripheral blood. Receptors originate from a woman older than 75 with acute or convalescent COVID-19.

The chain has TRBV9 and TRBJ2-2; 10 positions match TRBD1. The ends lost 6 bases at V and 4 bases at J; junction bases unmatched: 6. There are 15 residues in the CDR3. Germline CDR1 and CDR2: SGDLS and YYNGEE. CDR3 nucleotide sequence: TGTGCCAGCAACCCTGACAGGGGGCGCACCGGGGAGCTGTTTTTT. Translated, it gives CASNPDRGRTGELFF.

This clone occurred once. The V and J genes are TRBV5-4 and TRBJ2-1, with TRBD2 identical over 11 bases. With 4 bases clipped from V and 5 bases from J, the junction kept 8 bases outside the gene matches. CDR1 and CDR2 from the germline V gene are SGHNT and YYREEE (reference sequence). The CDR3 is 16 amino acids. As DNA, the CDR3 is TGTGCCAGCAGCGTAGTAGCGGGGGGGCCCCACAATGAGCAGTTCTTC. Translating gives CASSVVAGGPHNEQFF.

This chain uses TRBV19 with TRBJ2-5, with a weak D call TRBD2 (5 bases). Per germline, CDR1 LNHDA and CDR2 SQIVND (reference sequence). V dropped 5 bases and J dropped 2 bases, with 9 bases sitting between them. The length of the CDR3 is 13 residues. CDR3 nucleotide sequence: TGTGCCAGTAGTGTAGCGCGGCAAGAGACCCAGTACTTC. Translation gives CASSVARQETQYF.

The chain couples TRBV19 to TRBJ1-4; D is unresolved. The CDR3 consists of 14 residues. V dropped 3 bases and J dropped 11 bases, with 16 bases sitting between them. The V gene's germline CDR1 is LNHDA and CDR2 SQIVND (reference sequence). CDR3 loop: CASSIIDNGGKLFF. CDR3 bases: TGTGCCAGTAGTATTATCGACAACGGCGGGAAACTGTTTTTT.

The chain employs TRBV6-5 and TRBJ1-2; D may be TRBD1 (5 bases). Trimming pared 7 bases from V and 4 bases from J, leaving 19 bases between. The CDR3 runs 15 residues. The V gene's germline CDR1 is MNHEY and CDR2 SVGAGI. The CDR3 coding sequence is TGTGCCAGCAAGCCCACGTTGGACACCTTCTATGGCTACACCTTC. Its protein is CASKPTLDTFYGYTF.

In DNA, the CDR3 is TGTGCCAGCAGCGTAGCTGGGCAGGGCTTCATGAACACTGAAGCTTTCTTT. This gives the protein CASSVAGQGFMNTEAFF. This chain links TRBV9 with TRBJ1-1; maybe TRBD1 (5 bases). The V and J ends lost 0 bases and 0 bases respectively, with 15 bases between them. CDR1 is SGDLS, CDR2 YYNGEE, per germline. This CDR3 region has 17 residues.

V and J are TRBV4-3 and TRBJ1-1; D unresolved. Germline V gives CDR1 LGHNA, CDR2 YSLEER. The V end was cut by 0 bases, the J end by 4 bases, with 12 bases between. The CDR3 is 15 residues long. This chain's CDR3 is CASSQDQSRFTEAFF. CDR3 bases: TGCGCCAGCAGCCAAGATCAAAGCAGGTTCACTGAAGCTTTCTTT.

The CDR3 DNA sequence: TGTGCCAGCAGTCCCGGGACAGGGGTAGATACGCAGTATTTT. Its protein product is CASSPGTGVDTQYF. This chain joins TRBV6-6 and TRBJ2-3; TRBD1 aligns across 10 bases. This CDR3 spans 14 amino acids. The germline gives CDR1 MNHNY, CDR2 SVGAGI (reference sequence). The trim removed 5 bases at V and 5 bases at J, leaving 4 bases unmatched.

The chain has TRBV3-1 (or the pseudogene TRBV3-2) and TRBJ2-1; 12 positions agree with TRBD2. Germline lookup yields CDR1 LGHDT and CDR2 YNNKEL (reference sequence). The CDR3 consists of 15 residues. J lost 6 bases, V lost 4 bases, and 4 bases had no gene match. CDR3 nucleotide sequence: TGTGCCAGCAGCCCCCGGACTAGCGGGGCCAATGAGCAGTTCTTC. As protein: CASSPRTSGANEQFF.

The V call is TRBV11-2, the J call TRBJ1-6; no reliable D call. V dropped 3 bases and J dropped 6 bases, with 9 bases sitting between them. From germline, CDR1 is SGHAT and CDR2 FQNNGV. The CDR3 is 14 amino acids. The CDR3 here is CASSFPGFNSPLHF. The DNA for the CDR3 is TGTGCCAGCAGCTTTCCGGGTTTTAATTCACCCCTCCACTTT.

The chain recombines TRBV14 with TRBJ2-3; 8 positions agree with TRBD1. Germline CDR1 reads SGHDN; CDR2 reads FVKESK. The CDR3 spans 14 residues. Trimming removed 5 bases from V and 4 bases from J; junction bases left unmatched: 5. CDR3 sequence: CASSYMTGADTQYF. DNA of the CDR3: TGTGCCAGCAGCTACATGACAGGGGCAGATACGCAGTATTTT.

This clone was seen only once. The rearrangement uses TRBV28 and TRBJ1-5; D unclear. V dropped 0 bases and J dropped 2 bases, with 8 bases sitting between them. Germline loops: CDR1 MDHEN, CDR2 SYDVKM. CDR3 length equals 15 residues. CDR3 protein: CASSLWGEGNQPQHF. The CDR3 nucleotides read TGTGCCAGCAGTTTATGGGGAGAAGGCAATCAGCCCCAGCATTTT.

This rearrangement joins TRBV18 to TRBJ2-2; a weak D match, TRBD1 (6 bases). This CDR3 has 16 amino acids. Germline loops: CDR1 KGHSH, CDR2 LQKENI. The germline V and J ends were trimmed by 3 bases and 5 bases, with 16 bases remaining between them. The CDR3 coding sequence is TGTGCCAGCTCACCGGACCAGGCAGGGGAAACCGGGGAGCTGTTTTTT. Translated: CASSPDQAGETGELFF. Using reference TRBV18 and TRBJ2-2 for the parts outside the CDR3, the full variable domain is NAGVMQNPRHLVRRRGQEARLRCSPMKGHSHVYWYRQLPEEGLKFMVYLQKENIIDESGMPKERFSAEFPKEGPSILRIQQVVRGDSAAYFCASSPDQAGETGELFFGEGSRLTVL.

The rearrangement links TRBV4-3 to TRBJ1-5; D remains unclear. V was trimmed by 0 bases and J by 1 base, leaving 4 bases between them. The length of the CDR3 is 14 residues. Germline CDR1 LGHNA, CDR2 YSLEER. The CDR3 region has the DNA TGCGCCAGCAGCCAAGATAGCAGCAATCAGCCCCAGCATTTT. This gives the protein CASSQDSSNQPQHF.

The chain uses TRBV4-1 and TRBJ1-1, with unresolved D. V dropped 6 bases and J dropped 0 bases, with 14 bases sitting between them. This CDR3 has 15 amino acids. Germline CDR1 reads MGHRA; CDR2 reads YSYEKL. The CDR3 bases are TGCGCCAGCAGACGCAACGACGGGATGAACACTGAAGCTTTCTTT. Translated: CASRRNDGMNTEAFF.

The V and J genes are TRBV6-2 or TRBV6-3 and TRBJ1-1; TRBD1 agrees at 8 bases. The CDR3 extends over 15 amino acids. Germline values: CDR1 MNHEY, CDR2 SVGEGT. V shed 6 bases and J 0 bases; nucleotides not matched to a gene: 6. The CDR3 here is CASSRQGMMNTEAFF. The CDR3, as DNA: TGTGCCAGCAGCAGACAGGGGATGATGAACACTGAAGCTTTCTTT.